The rows below give T cell receptor beta chains drawn from one sample of a study of CD8 T cells in acute hepatitis C reinfection. Here immunoSEQ multiplex PCR was the method, and the copy in TCRdb shows in-frame clones only, minus some. The data hold tens of thousands of clones, with approximately 87% observed a single time. The sample was naive CD8+ T cells from PBMCs. All receptors come from a man in his thirties or forties with chronic hepatitis C. The CDR3 runs from the conserved cysteine through the conserved F or W. D genes are given only for firm matches. The size entry is marked missing in some rows and otherwise reads once, few, many or a size class.

clone_size j_call d_call v_call cdr3_aa cdr3_nt
NA TRBJ1-1 NA TRBV7-9 CASSLVEGVRTEAFF TGTGCCAGCAGCTTAGTTGAGGGTGTAAGGACTGAAGCTTTCTTT
few TRBJ2-7 TRBD2 TRBV4-1 CASSPTSGRGYEQYF TGCGCCAGCAGCCCAACTAGCGGGAGAGGCTACGAGCAGTACTTC
NA TRBJ2-1 NA TRBV6-1 CASSDGQGPEQFF TGTGCCAGCAGTGACGGGCAGGGTCCGGAGCAGTTCTTC
NA TRBJ1-1 NA TRBV5-6 CASSFGGTEAFF TGTGCCAGCAGCTTCGGGGGGACTGAAGCTTTCTTT
NA TRBJ2-1 TRBD1 TRBV11-2 CASSEDRGGNNEQFF TGTGCCAGCAGCGAAGACAGGGGGGGAAACAATGAGCAGTTCTTC
few TRBJ1-1 NA TRBV19 CASCPGPNTEAFF TGTGCCAGTTGCCCTGGACCAAACACTGAAGCTTTCTTT
NA TRBJ2-7 NA TRBV7-9 CASSLGGTYEQYF TGTGCCAGCAGCTTAGGAGGAACCTACGAGCAGTACTTC
NA TRBJ1-1 NA TRBV30 CARRDIGNTEAFF TGTGCCCGAAGGGACATCGGGAACACTGAAGCTTTCTTT
NA TRBJ2-2 NA TRBV7-2 CASSPTARRVNTGELFF TGTGCCAGCAGCCCAACAGCTAGGAGGGTGAACACCGGGGAGCTGTTTTTT
NA TRBJ2-7 NA TRBV9 CASSVSGGLSTEQYF TGTGCCAGCAGCGTGTCCGGTGGACTCTCCACCGAGCAGTACTTC
few TRBJ1-5 NA TRBV7-2 CASSLEAFSNQPQHF TGTGCCAGCAGCTTAGAAGCCTTTAGCAATCAGCCCCAGCATTTT
once TRBJ2-5 NA TRBV7-9 CASSLFEETQYF TGTGCCAGCAGCTTATTTGAAGAGACCCAGTACTTC
NA TRBJ2-2 NA TRBV5-6 CASSLGVNGELFF TGTGCCAGCAGCTTAGGGGTTAACGGGGAGCTGTTTTTT
few TRBJ1-5 TRBD1 TRBV13 CASSRGQGQPQHF TGTGCCAGCAGCCGGGGACAGGGACAGCCCCAGCATTTT
NA TRBJ1-4 NA TRBV14 CASSQEYPGVNEKLFF TGTGCCAGCAGCCAAGAGTATCCGGGGGTGAATGAAAAACTGTTTTTT
NA TRBJ2-3 TRBD2 TRBV7-3 CASSLSPAGAPDTQYF TGTGCCAGCAGCTTAAGTCCGGCGGGAGCCCCAGATACGCAGTATTTT
NA TRBJ2-7 TRBD1 TRBV29-1 CSVGWGQGGYEQYF TGCAGCGTGGGCTGGGGACAGGGAGGCTACGAGCAGTACTTC
once TRBJ1-1 NA TRBV27 CASSFGGGTEAFF TGTGCCAGCAGTTTTGGTGGGGGGACTGAAGCTTTCTTT
NA TRBJ2-5 NA TRBV30 CAWSVHWGETQYF TGTGCCTGGAGTGTACACTGGGGAGAGACCCAGTACTTC
few TRBJ1-2 NA TRBV21-1 CASSKCRELNYGYTF TGTGCCAGCAGCAAATGCAGGGAACTTAACTATGGCTACACCTTC
NA TRBJ1-1 NA TRBV30 CAWRPPGAEAFF TGTGCCTGGAGACCGCCCGGGGCTGAAGCTTTCTTT
once TRBJ2-7 NA TRBV27 CASSLYLSGASEQYF TGTGCCAGCAGTTTATATCTGTCGGGGGCGTCCGAGCAGTACTTC
NA TRBJ1-6 NA TRBV11-2 CASSLRDGSPLHF TGTGCCAGCAGCCTTAGGGATGGTTCACCCCTCCACTTT
NA TRBJ2-2 NA TRBV4-3 CASSQDGSTGELFF TGCGCCAGCAGCCAAGATGGGAGCACCGGGGAGCTGTTTTTT
NA TRBJ1-1 NA TRBV4-1 CASSQGTTEAFF TGCGCCAGCAGCCAAGGGACGACTGAAGCTTTCTTT
NA TRBJ2-3 NA TRBV7-8 CASSSQPSEADTQYF TGTGCCAGCAGCTCCCAACCTAGCGAAGCAGATACGCAGTATTTT
NA TRBJ1-1 NA TRBV21-1 CGARRTEAFF TGTGGGGCGCGGAGGACTGAAGCTTTCTTT
once TRBJ2-7 NA TRBV9 CASSFSDASYEQYF TGTGCCAGCAGCTTCTCTGACGCCTCCTACGAGCAGTACTTC
NA TRBJ2-5 NA TRBV7-9 CASSLVGGTDQETQYF TGTGCCAGCAGCTTAGTAGGGGGGACGGACCAAGAGACCCAGTACTTC
NA TRBJ2-1 NA TRBV25-1 CASSPDWSSYNEQFF TGTGCCAGCAGTCCCGACTGGAGCTCCTACAATGAGCAGTTCTTC
NA TRBJ2-1 NA TRBV6-6 CASTQESGEQFF TGTGCCAGCACCCAGGAAAGTGGTGAGCAGTTCTTC
NA TRBJ2-1 NA TRBV29-1 CSVEGNVEQFF TGCAGCGTTGAGGGGAACGTTGAGCAGTTCTTC
NA TRBJ2-7 TRBD2 TRBV13 CASSLGGLAGAPEQYF TGTGCCAGCAGCTTAGGCGGGTTAGCGGGAGCCCCCGAGCAGTACTTC
NA TRBJ1-5 NA TRBV11-2 CASSLGPNQPQHF TGTGCCAGCAGCTTAGGCCCGAATCAGCCCCAGCATTTT
NA TRBJ2-7 NA TRBV11-3 CASSSFSGEQYF TGTGCCAGCAGCTCTTTTTCCGGCGAGCAGTACTTC
NA TRBJ2-7 NA TRBV7-9 CASGGILHYEQYF TGTGCCAGCGGCGGAATCCTGCACTACGAGCAGTACTTC
NA TRBJ2-1 TRBD1 TRBV7-8 CASSLGTGAEQFF TGTGCCAGCAGCTTAGGGACAGGGGCTGAGCAGTTCTTC
NA TRBJ2-3 NA TRBV13 CASSLEVGGRRTQYF TGTGCCAGCAGCTTAGAAGTGGGGGGGCGTCGTACGCAGTATTTT
NA TRBJ2-7 TRBD2 TRBV7-9 CASTFTLLAGENEQYF TGTGCCAGCACCTTCACCTTACTAGCGGGAGAGAACGAGCAGTACTTC
NA TRBJ1-1 NA TRBV28 CASSSQGGRWMNTEAFF TGTGCCAGCAGTTCACAGGGAGGTCGGTGGATGAACACTGAAGCTTTCTTT
NA TRBJ2-5 TRBD2 TRBV9 CASSLGTSAMDLQETQYF TGTGCCAGCAGCCTTGGGACTAGCGCAATGGACCTCCAAGAGACCCAGTACTTC
NA TRBJ2-3 NA TRBV4-1 CASSTDREWTELADTQYF TGCGCCAGCAGCACAGACAGAGAATGGACGGAACTCGCAGATACGCAGTATTTT